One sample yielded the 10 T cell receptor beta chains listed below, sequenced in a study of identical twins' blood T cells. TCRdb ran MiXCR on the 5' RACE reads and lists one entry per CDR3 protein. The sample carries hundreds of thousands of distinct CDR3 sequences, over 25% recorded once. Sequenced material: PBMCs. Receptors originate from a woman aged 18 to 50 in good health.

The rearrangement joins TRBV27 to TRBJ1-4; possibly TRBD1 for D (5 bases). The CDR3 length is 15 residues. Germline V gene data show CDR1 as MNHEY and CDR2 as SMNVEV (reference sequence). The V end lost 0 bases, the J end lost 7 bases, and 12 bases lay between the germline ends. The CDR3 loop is CASSLSSGTGEKLFF. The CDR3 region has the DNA TGTGCCAGCAGTTTATCTTCGGGGACCGGTGAAAAACTGTTTTTT.

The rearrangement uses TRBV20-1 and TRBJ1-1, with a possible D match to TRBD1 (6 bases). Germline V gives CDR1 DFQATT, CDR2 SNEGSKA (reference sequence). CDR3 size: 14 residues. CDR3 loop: CRPQGPGRSTEAFF. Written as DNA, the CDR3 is TGCAGGCCCCAGGGGCCCGGACGGAGCACTGAAGCTTTCTTT.

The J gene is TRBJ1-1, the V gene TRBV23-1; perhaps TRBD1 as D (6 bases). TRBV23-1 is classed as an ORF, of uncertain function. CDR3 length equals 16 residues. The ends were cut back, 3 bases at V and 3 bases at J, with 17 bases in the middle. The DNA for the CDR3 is TGCGCCAGCAGTCATAACAGGGACCCGGAGGACACTGAAGCTTTCTTT. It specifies CASSHNRDPEDTEAFF.

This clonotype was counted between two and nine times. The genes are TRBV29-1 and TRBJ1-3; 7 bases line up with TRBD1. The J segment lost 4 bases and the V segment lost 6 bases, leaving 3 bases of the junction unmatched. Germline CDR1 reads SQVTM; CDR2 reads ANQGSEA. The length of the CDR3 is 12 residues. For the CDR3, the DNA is TGCAGCGTACGACAGGGAGGAAACACCATATATTTT. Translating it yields CSVRQGGNTIYF.

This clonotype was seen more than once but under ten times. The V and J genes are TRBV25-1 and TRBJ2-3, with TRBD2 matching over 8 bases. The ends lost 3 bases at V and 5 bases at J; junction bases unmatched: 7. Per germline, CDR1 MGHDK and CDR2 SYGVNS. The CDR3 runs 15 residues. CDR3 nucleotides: TGTGCCAGCAGTGAGACGAGCGGGAGTAGAGATACGCAGTATTTT. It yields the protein CASSETSGSRDTQYF. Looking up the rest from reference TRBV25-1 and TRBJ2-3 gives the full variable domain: EADIYQTPRYLVIGTGKKITLECSQTMGHDKMYWYQQDPGMELHLIHYSYGVNSTEKGDLSSESTVSRIRTEHFPLTLESARPSHTSQYLCASSETSGSRDTQYFGPGTRLTVL.

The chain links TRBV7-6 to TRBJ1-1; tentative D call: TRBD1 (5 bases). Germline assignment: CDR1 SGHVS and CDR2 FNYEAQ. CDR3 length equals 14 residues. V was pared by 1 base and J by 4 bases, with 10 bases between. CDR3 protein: CASSLVGGGTEAFF. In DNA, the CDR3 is TGTGCCAGCAGCTTAGTGGGGGGGGGCACTGAAGCTTTCTTT. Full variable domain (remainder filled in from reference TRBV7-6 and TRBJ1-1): GAGVSQSPRYKVTKRGQDVALRCDPISGHVSLYWYRQALGQGPEFLTYFNYEAQQDKSGLPNDRFSAERPEGSISTLTIQRTEQRDSAMYRCASSLVGGGTEAFFGQGTRLTVV.

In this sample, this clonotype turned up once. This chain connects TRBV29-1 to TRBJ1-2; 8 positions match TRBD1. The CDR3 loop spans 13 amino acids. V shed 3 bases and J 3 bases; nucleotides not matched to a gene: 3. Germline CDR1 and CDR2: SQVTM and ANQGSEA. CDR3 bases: TGCAGCGTTGATGGACAGGGCCACTATGGCTACACCTTC. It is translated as CSVDGQGHYGYTF.

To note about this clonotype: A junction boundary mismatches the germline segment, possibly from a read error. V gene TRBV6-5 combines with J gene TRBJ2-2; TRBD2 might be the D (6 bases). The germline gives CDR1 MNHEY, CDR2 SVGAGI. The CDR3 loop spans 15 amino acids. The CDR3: CASRWRETNIGELFF. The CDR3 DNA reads TGTGCCAGCAGATGGAGGGAGACTAACATCGGGGAGCTGTTTTTT.

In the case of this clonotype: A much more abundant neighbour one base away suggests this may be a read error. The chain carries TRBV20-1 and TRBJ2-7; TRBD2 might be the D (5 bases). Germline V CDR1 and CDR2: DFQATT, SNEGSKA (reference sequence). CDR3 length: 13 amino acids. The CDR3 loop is CIARGQAEYEQYF. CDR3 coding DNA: TGCATTGCTAGAGGTCAAGCGGAGTACGAGCAGTACTTC.

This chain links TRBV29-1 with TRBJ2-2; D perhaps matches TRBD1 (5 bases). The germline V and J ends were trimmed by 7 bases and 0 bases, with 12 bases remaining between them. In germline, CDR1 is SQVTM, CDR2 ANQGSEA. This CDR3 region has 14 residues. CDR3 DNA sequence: TGCAGCGCGTGGACACCTACGAACACCGGGGAGCTGTTTTTT. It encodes CSAWTPTNTGELFF.